This TCR beta chain emerged from a study of control samples from healthy donors and cancer patients. TCRdb keeps only in-frame clones here, not all; method: immunoSEQ multiplex PCR. This sample has 45,000 to 55,000 clones; over 90% occur once, and the top ten carry about 20%. The CDR3 runs to 13 residues. V gave up 2 bases and J gave up 2 bases, with 3 bases separating them. Germline V gives CDR1 MNHNY, CDR2 SVGAGI (reference sequence). The specimen was PBMCs. The V and J genes are TRBV6-6 and TRBJ1-4; D is ambiguous. This receptor was obtained from a woman in her fifties or sixties with head and neck cancer. CDR3 in amino acids: CASSYATNEKLFF. The CDR3, as DNA: TGTGCCAGCAGTTACGCCACTAATGAAAAACTGTTTTTT.